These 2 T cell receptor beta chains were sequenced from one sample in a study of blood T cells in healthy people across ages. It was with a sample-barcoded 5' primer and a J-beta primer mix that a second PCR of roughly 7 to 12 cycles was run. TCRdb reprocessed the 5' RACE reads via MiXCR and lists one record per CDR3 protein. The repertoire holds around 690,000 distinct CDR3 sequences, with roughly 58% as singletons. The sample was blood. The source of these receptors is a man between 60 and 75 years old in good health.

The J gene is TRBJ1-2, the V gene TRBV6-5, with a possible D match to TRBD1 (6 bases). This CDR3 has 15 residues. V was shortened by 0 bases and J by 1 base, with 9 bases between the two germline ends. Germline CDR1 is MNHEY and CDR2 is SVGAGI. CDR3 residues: CASSYSTGGNYGYTF. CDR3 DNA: TGTGCCAGCAGTTACTCGACAGGTGGTAACTATGGCTACACCTTC.

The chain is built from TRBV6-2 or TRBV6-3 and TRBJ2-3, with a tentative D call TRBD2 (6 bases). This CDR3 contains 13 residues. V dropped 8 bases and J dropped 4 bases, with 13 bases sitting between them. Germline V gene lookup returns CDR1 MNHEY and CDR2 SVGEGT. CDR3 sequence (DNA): TGTGCCAGCTCCGAACTAGCCCCAGATACGCAGTATTTT. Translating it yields CASSELAPDTQYF.